These 32 T cell receptor beta chains were all obtained from the same sample, sequenced in a study of tumor-infiltrating lymphocytes in primary liver carcinoma. A primer matching the constant region was used to make TCR beta cDNA from around 550 ng of total RNA. Slightly modified ARM-PCR with three nested multiplex PCR rounds yielded TCR beta libraries. Use of TRBV1-TRBV30 forward primers with a C-beta reverse primer characterized the first two PCR rounds, which lasted around 10 cycles each. TCRdb processed the multiplex PCR reads anew with MiXCR; each CDR3 protein has one entry. The data contain 55,000 or so distinct CDR3 sequences, around 64% of them singletons. Co-extracted RNA and DNA came from about 19-30 mg of unsorted bulk tissue. Sequences were obtained from liver tumor tissue from sampling region 2. Described subset: tumor region T2, inferior pole. The receptors derive from a man in his forties with primary liver carcinoma and hepatitis B virus infection.

As concerns this clonotype: One end of the junction fails to match germline, which may point to a read error. The V call is TRBV11-2, the J call TRBJ2-1, with D possibly TRBD1 on 6 matching bases. The length of the CDR3 is 17 residues. The germline CDR1 and CDR2 sequences are SGHAT and FQNNGV. The CDR3 region is CASGLDNRASSYNEQFF. As DNA, the CDR3 is TGTGCCAGCGGCTTAGATAACAGGGCGAGCTCCTATAATGAGCAGTTCTTC. Filled out from reference TRBV11-2 and TRBJ2-1, the complete variable domain reads EAGVAQSPRYKIIEKRQSVAFWCNPISGHATLYWYQQILGQGPKLLIQFQNNGVVDDSQLPKDRFSAERLKGVDSTLKIQPAKLEDSAVYLCASGLDNRASSYNEQFFGPGTRLTVL.

Concerning this clonotype: Because the CDR3 is missing its conserved closing phenylalanine or tryptophan, this is likely a read error. V usage is TRBV29-1 and J usage is TRBJ2-1, with TRBD2 matching 7 bases. Germline trimming cut 8 bases from V and 6 bases from J; bases unmatched to any gene: 13. This CDR3 has 14 residues. Germline lookup yields CDR1 SQVTM and CDR2 ANQGSEA. The chain's CDR3 is CSPRLAEAPNEQFS. As DNA, the CDR3 is TGCAGCCCCCGCCTAGCGGAAGCCCCCAATGAGCAGTTCTCC.

Comments on this clonotype: This may arise from a read error, as a much more abundant clone is one base away. The chain has TRBV28 and TRBJ2-4; D is unresolved. Germline CDR1 is MDHEN and CDR2 is SYDVKM. The CDR3 is 11 residues long. V lost 8 bases and J 10 bases, leaving 12 bases between the germline ends. Written as DNA, the CDR3 is TGTGCCAGCGGTTCGGTACTTATTCAGTACTTC. Protein sequence: CASGSVLIQYF. The variable domain in full, completed from reference TRBV28 and TRBJ2-4, reads DVKVTQSSRYLVKRTGEKVFLECVQDMDHENMFWYRQDPGLGLRLIYFSYDVKMKEKGDIPEGYSVSREKKERFSLILESASTNQTSMYLCASGSVLIQYFGAGTRLSVL.

This clonotype was seen repeatedly, ten times or more. This may arise from a read error, as a much more abundant clone is one base away. The J gene is TRBJ2-1, the V gene TRBV11-2; D remains ambiguous. This CDR3 spans 13 amino acids. The V gene's germline CDR1 is SGHAT and CDR2 FQNNGV. CDR3 coding DNA: TGTGCCAGCAGCTCAGAATTATACAATGAGCAGTCCTTC. Residues: CASSSELYNEQSF.

The table lists this clonotype with a count of one. A junction boundary mismatches the germline segment, possibly from a read error. V is TRBV4-1 and J is TRBJ2-2, with TRBD2 as a possible D gene (6 bases). This CDR3 is 19 amino acids long. Germline CDR1 reads MGHRA; CDR2 reads YSYEKL. The CDR3 nucleotides are TGCGCCAGCAGTCAAGATAGTGGGGCTCCAGGGAGGAACACCGGGGGGCTGTTTTTT. Translated, it gives CASSQDSGAPGRNTGGLFF.

Points on this clonotype: A read error may account for a junction end that differs from germline. The V and J genes are TRBV11-2 and TRBJ2-7; D is uncertain. Looked up from germline, CDR1 is SGHAT and CDR2 is FQNNGV. This CDR3 spans 14 amino acids. CDR3 DNA: TGTACCAGCAGCTCTAACATGAACTCCTACGAGCAGTACTTC. Residues: CTSSSNMNSYEQYF.

Comment on this clonotype: This may come from a read error, since a much larger clone is one base off. V is TRBV6-1 and J is TRBJ2-5, with a weak D call TRBD1 (6 bases). The CDR3 loop spans 15 amino acids. Germline V CDR1 and CDR2: MNHNS, SASEGT. CDR3 sequence: CASRALGANHETQYF. The CDR3 nucleotides are TGTGCCAGTAGAGCACTGGGGGCGAACCATGAGACCCAGTACTTC.

Remarks on this clonotype: Sequence at one end of the junction differs from germline and may be a read error. The rearrangement uses TRBV6-5 and TRBJ2-1; a possible D gene is TRBD1 (6 bases). Germline-derived CDR1 and CDR2 are MNHEY and SVGAGI. The CDR3 length is 15 residues. Here the CDR3 DNA reads TGTGCCAGAAGTTACGGGGCAGGGGCGTCCAATGAGCAGTTCTTC. Translated: CARSYGAGASNEQFF.

In its sample, this clonotype was seen many times. Possible read error: a much larger clone is one base away. The rearrangement uses TRBV11-2 and TRBJ2-7; possible D gene TRBD1, 6 bases. Per germline, CDR1 SGHAT and CDR2 FQNNGV. The CDR3 contains 15 residues. V was clipped by 2 bases and J by 5 bases, with 16 bases between them. CDR3 bases: TGTGCCAGCAGCTTACGATGGACAGAGGAAAACGAGCAGTACTTC. Its translation is CASSLRWTEENEQYF.

This clonotype has a count of ten or more. The DNA of the CDR3 is TGTGCCAGCAGCCTCTATAGTAGCGACGAGCAGTACTTC. Protein product: CASSLYSSDEQYF. V is TRBV5-4 and J is TRBJ2-7, with a weak D call TRBD2 (5 bases). V lost 4 bases and J lost 5, with 13 bases in between. CDR1 and CDR2 (germline): SGHNT, YYREEE (reference sequence). The CDR3 spans 13 residues.

About this clonotype: The CDR3 carries no conserved terminal phenylalanine or tryptophan, so it likely arises from a read error. V gene TRBV12-3 or TRBV12-4 combines with J gene TRBJ1-5, with 8 bases matching TRBD1. The CDR3 is 14 amino acids. The ends lost 4 bases at V and 5 bases at J; junction bases unmatched: 4. The DNA of the CDR3 is TGTGCCAGCAGTTCGACAGGGGAACATCAGCCCCAGCATATT. Amino acids: CASSSTGEHQPQHI.

This clonotype was observed a handful of times. A junction end diverges from the germline sequence, so it may reflect a read error. The gene calls are TRBV5-5 and TRBJ1-2; a possible D gene is TRBD1 (6 bases). Germline CDR1 is SGHKS and CDR2 is YYEKEE (reference sequence). The length of the CDR3 is 16 residues. The CDR3 here is CASSPHPDRTNYSYTF. CDR3 bases: TGTGCCAGCAGCCCTCACCCGGACAGAACTAACTATAGCTACACCTTC.

The chain couples TRBV29-1 to TRBJ2-7, with TRBD2 identical over 9 bases. V trimming: 3 bases; J trimming: 2 bases; junction bases outside the gene matches: 17. This CDR3 region has 18 residues. The germline V gene encodes CDR1 SQVTM and CDR2 ANQGSEA. CDR3 coding DNA: TGCAGCGTTGATTGGGGTAATTCGGGTGCTAGCGGGACCTACGAGCAGTACTTC. It is translated as CSVDWGNSGASGTYEQYF.

About this clonotype itself: Mismatch with germline at one junction end may stem from a read error. The V call is TRBV11-2, the J call TRBJ2-5; 8 bases are a match to TRBD1. Germline V gives CDR1 SGHAT, CDR2 FQNNGV. The CDR3 sequence is 16 residues long. CDR3 sequence (DNA): TGTGCTAGCAGCTTAACAGCAGGGGGCTCGGAGGAGACCCAGTACTTT. This gives the protein CASSLTAGGSEETQYF.

This clonotype was observed once. Relative to the germline gene, one junction end is altered; a read error may explain this. This sequence joins TRBV12-3 or TRBV12-4 and TRBJ2-5; TRBD1 might be the D (5 bases). The CDR3 covers 14 residues. As DNA, the CDR3 is TGTGCCAACAGTTTTTCAGGGAATGAGGAGAACCAGTACTTC. Translating it yields CANSFSGNEENQYF.

About this clonotype: Likely a read error: the CDR3 ends without its conserved phenylalanine or tryptophan. Because the CDR3's place on the DNA is in doubt, the DNA is left out and the CDR3 is given as listed by TCRdb. The V gene is TRBV11-2, the J gene TRBJ2-7; TRBD1 is the table's D call, not checked against the DNA. The length of the CDR3 is 15 amino acids, counting both ends. Per the germline V gene, CDR1 is SGHAT and CDR2 is FQNNGV. The CDR3 region is CASSLNPGQSYEQYL.

This chain connects TRBV6-5 to TRBJ2-7; TRBD1 aligns across 7 bases. V trimming: 2 bases; J trimming: 13 bases; junction bases outside the gene matches: 20. Germline CDR1 and CDR2: MNHEY and SVGAGI. The CDR3 loop spans 16 amino acids. The CDR3 sequence is CASSYMLGQSNYDHYF. CDR3 sequence (DNA): TGTGCCAGCAGTTACATGTTGGGACAGAGCAACTACGACCATTACTTC.

The chain recombines TRBV11-2 with TRBJ2-3; 8 bases are a match to TRBD1. The ends lost 7 bases at V and 3 bases at J; junction bases unmatched: 6. CDR3 length equals 14 residues. CDR1 is SGHAT, CDR2 FQNNGV, per germline. CDR3 sequence reads: CASIPTGATDTQYF. The DNA for the CDR3 is TGTGCCAGCATACCGACAGGGGCGACAGATACGCAGTATTTT.

Of note for this clonotype: A much larger clone differs from this one at a single base, so this may be a read error. The chain links TRBV29-1 to TRBJ2-7; weak D call: TRBD1 (5 bases). The CDR3 runs 13 residues. Looked up from germline, CDR1 is SQVTM and CDR2 is ANQGSEA. The CDR3 reads CSVTVPLSYEQHF. The CDR3 DNA sequence: TGCAGCGTGACAGTCCCCCTCTCCTACGAGCAGCACTTC.

On this clonotype itself: Compared with germline, one end of the junction differs, possibly owing to a read error. This chain joins TRBV29-1 and TRBJ2-5; 8 bases agree with TRBD1. Germline V CDR1 and CDR2: SQVTM, ANQGSEA. The CDR3 runs 11 residues. The CDR3 DNA sequence: TGCAGCGTCCAGGGGGCAGAGACCCACTACTTC. Amino acid sequence: CSVQGAETHYF.

About this clonotype itself: One junction end disagrees with the germline gene, perhaps due to a read error. J is TRBJ1-4 and V is TRBV5-4; perhaps TRBD1 as D (5 bases). CDR1 is SGHNT and CDR2 is YYREEE in the germline V gene (reference sequence). The CDR3 is 12 residues long. In DNA, the CDR3 is TGTGCCAGCAGCTTGGTAGGGGAGAGAGAAGTTTTC. It codes for CASSLVGEREVF.

Concerning this clonotype: The junction shows a germline mismatch at one end, possibly a read error. V is TRBV29-1 and J is TRBJ2-5; no reliable D call. Germline loops: CDR1 SQVTM, CDR2 ANQGSEA. The CDR3 runs to 12 residues. The CDR3 DNA reads as TGCAGCGCTCTGGAGAACCAAGAGGCCCAGTACTTC. Encoded protein: CSALENQEAQYF.

As to this clonotype: As the CDR3 is not closed by the conserved phenylalanine or tryptophan, this likely results from a read error. This chain joins TRBV6-2 or TRBV6-3 and TRBJ1-5; D may be TRBD1 (6 bases). Germline V gives CDR1 MNHEY, CDR2 SVGEGT. The V end was cut by 6 bases, the J end by 6 bases, with 21 bases between. The CDR3 runs 16 residues. Here the CDR3 reads CASSSGDTPRGQPQHY. The CDR3 nucleotides are TGTGCCAGCAGCTCGGGGGACACGCCACGAGGTCAGCCCCAGCATTAT.

This clonotype was seen more than once but under ten times. V usage is TRBV4-1 and J usage is TRBJ2-3; tentative D call: TRBD1 (5 bases). The CDR3 runs to 12 residues. CDR1 MGHRA and CDR2 YSYEKL come from the germline V gene. The V and J ends lost 4 bases and 9 bases respectively, with 11 bases between them. This CDR3 reads CASSPDTWTQYF. In DNA, the CDR3 is TGCGCCAGCAGCCCGGACACCTGGACGCAGTATTTT.

This clonotype came up a few times. At one boundary the junction diverges from the germline segment, which might be a read error. This sequence joins TRBV5-4 and TRBJ2-3; D not certain. The CDR3 has 13 amino acids. Germline V gene data show CDR1 as SGHNT and CDR2 as YYREEE (reference sequence). CDR3 sequence (DNA): TGTGTCAGCAGCTTGGTTGGGGAAGATACGCAGTATTTT. Translated, it gives CVSSLVGEDTQYF.

This clonotype was found once. The conserved final phenylalanine or tryptophan is absent from the CDR3, which likely points to a read error. This CDR3 reads CASSLGTYTYYTYEQYL. CDR3 bases: TGTGCCAGCAGTTTGGGTACGTACACCTATTACACCTACGAGCAGTACTTA. This sequence joins TRBV28 and TRBJ2-7; D remains ambiguous. V was trimmed by 3 bases and J by 2 bases, leaving 20 bases between them. The germline CDR1 and CDR2 sequences are MDHEN and SYDVKM. The CDR3 has 17 residues.

Only one count was recorded for this clonotype. It may be a read error: a sequence one base away is much more abundant. J is TRBJ2-1 and V is TRBV4-1; D not resolved. Between the trimmed V and J ends, which lost 4 bases and 5 bases, there was a span of 12 bases. This CDR3 is built from 14 residues. The germline V gene encodes CDR1 MGHRA and CDR2 YSYEKL. The CDR3 coding sequence is TGCGCCAGCAGCCCGCCCGGTAACAACAATGAGCAGTTCTTC. This gives the protein CASSPPGNNNEQFF.

As to this clonotype: Germline and junction disagree at one end, which may indicate a read error. The chain is built from TRBV7-9 and TRBJ2-2; D might be TRBD1 (5 bases). The CDR3 is 16 amino acids. Germline V gene sequence: CDR1 SEHNR, CDR2 FQNEAQ (reference sequence). CDR3 protein: CAGSLVLQGWTWELFF. The CDR3 DNA is TGTGCCGGCAGCTTAGTTCTTCAGGGTTGGACCTGGGAGCTGTTTTTT.

The V gene is TRBV5-4, the J gene TRBJ2-1; the match to TRBD2 covers 14 bases. The CDR3 sequence is 15 residues long. J gave up 11 bases and V 4 bases, and 8 bases lay outside the gene matches. CDR1 and CDR2 from the germline V gene are SGHNT and YYREEE (reference sequence). The CDR3 region is CASSTGLAGAHKQFF. CDR3 bases: TGTGCCAGCAGCACGGGACTAGCGGGAGCCCATAAGCAGTTCTTC.

On this clonotype: Sequence at one end of the junction differs from germline and may be a read error. The rearrangement uses TRBV29-1 and TRBJ2-7, with D perhaps matching TRBD2 (5 bases). CDR3 length equals 13 residues. The germline V gene has CDR1 SQVTM and CDR2 ANQGSEA. The CDR3 protein is CSVDIGYVDEQYF. The CDR3 bases are TGTAGCGTCGATATAGGGTATGTCGACGAGCAGTACTTC.

The chain links TRBV7-8 to TRBJ2-1; D gene ambiguous. The CDR3 extends over 13 amino acids. The germline gives CDR1 SGHVS, CDR2 FQNEAQ. V was shortened by 9 bases and J by 11 bases, with 20 bases between the two germline ends. As DNA, the CDR3 is TGTGCCAGGATCCCCCAGTTGATGGCTCAGCAGTTCTTC. Encoded protein: CARIPQLMAQQFF.

Note on this clonotype: At one of its ends the junction is not consistent with the germline gene, which may arise from a read error. The rearrangement uses TRBV4-1 and TRBJ2-3; 10 positions match TRBD2. Germline CDR1 reads MGHRA; CDR2 reads YSYEKL. The CDR3 consists of 18 residues. The CDR3 is CASSQTIALAGVTDAQYF. The CDR3 coding sequence is TGCGCTAGCAGCCAGACCATTGCCCTAGCGGGAGTCACAGATGCGCAGTATTTT.